This T cell receptor beta chain was documented in a study of blood T cell repertoires in COVID-19 (dated by TCRdb to 2018 to 2021). Regarding the research as a whole: Samples covering the acute and convalescent phases of COVID-19 were provided by collaborators in the United States, Italy and Spain. The prospective study material was composed of cDNA or gDNA derived from T cells, B-cell-depleted T cells, or PBMCs. Deeply sampled blood TCRbeta repertoires from subjects exposed to, actively infected with, or recovered from COVID-19 were included in the dataset. A freely available public database, intended as a resource for researchers studying the immune response to SARS-CoV-2, is where the repertoires were released. Samples were obtained from the ongoing ImmuneRACE study (first 160 participants) and from roughly 1,300 subjects provided by 6 global collaborators. A de-identified subject ID, COVID-19 status, age in years and sex were almost always included in the sample metadata. Where available, HLA class I and class II types were obtained from metadata supplied by the sample provider rather than from assay-based typing.

In the prospective study, participants were about 18 to 95 years old, resided in approximately 25 geographic areas of the United States, and were enrolled through a virtual design. Cohort assignment in the prospective study relied on participant-reported clinical history from a screening survey and a study questionnaire. Recovered participants in ImmuneRACE Cohort 3 were defined as having two consecutive negative NP/OP PCR tests, clearance from a healthcare professional, or resolution of symptoms. In the prospective study, whole blood, serum and a nasopharyngeal or oropharyngeal swab were collected from each participant by mobile phlebotomists. Additional blood draws and questionnaires over an approximately 2-month period could optionally be provided by prospective study participants. Before DNA extraction, blood samples from the prospective study were shipped at room temperature or frozen. CDR1 and CDR2 are read off the germline V gene (reference sequence) as LNHDA and SQIVND. V is pruned by 6 bases and J by 7 bases, leaving 10 bases of the junction without a gene match. Taken from cysteine to phenylalanine, the CDR3 has 16 residues. Of the read, only the CDR3 DNA is kept; its 48 bases are in frame from base 1.

TCRbeta CDR3 regions were amplified from genomic DNA by means of the immunoSEQ Assay, a bias-controlled multiplex PCR. The original methods were these. The number of nucleated cells in each sample was estimated from the amplification of reference gene primers within the assay. Sequence reads were collapsed and filtered to measure the absolute abundance of every unique TCRbeta CDR3 rearrangement. For each sample, productive Simpson clonality was calculated by taking the square root of Simpson's diversity index across productive rearrangements. Here the immuneACCESS table is served through TCRdb, limited to in-frame sequences with V and J called. Missing clones are a known gap in these copies; in checked studies unresolved V genes cover under half, and the rest lacks a known reason. From that table come the V and J calls and clone size; the DNA was used to work out D and trimming. This sample gives roughly 330,000 clones in total; nearly 90% of them show up just once. The ten largest clones represent approximately 5% of the sample.

Comment on this clone: The antigen this receptor binds is unknown. The record has no base qualities; no much larger clone is one base away.

Results and caveats for the whole study, not just this receptor: Clinical and demographic metadata were provided uncurated, with the amount varying by source and participant.

The source is a woman aged 25-40 years who had recovered from COVID-19. The sample consisted of PBMCs or T cells enriched from blood (not recorded which). Here the chain combines TRBV19 and TRBJ1-6; the junction holds 9 bases that match TRBD1. For the CDR3, the sequence is CASSAPGTGPNSPLHF. The sequenced DNA is TGTGCCAGTAGCGCCCCCGGGACAGGGCCCAATTCACCCCTCCACTTT.